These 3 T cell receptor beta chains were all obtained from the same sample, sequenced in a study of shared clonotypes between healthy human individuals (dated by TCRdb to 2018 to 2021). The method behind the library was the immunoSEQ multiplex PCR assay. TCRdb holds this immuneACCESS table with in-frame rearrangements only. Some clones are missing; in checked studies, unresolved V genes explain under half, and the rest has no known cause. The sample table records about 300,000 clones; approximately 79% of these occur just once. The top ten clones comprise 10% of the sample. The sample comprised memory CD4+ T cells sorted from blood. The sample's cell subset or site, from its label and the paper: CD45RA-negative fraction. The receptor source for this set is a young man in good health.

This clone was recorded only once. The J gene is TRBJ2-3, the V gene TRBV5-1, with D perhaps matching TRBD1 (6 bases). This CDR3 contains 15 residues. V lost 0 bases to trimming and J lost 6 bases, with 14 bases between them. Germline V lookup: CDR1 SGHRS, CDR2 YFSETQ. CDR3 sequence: CASSLEGFQGDTQYF. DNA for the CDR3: TGCGCCAGCAGCTTGGAAGGTTTTCAGGGGGATACGCAGTATTTT.

DNA of the CDR3: TGTGCCAGCAGTGGGTTAGGGGAGGAGTTCTTC. Protein: CASSGLGEEFF. The rearrangement uses TRBV6-1 and TRBJ2-1; the D gene is possibly TRBD2 (6 bases). The V end was cut by 4 bases, the J end by 14 bases, with 12 bases between. Germline V gives CDR1 MNHNS, CDR2 SASEGT. CDR3 size: 11 residues.

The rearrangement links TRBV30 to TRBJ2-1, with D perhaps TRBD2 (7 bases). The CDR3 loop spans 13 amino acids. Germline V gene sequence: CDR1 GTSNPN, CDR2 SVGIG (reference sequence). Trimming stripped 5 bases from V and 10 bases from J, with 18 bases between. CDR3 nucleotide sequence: TGTGCCTGGGGATTATCAGGGGAGGGGGAGCAGTTCTTC. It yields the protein CAWGLSGEGEQFF. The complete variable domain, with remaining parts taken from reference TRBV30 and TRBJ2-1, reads SQTIHQWPATLVQPVGSPLSLECTVEGTSNPNLYWYRQAAGRGLQLLFYSVGIGQISSEVPQNLSASRPQDRQFILSSKKLLLSDSGFYLCAWGLSGEGEQFFGPGTRLTVL.